This section outlines one TCR beta chain sequence together with its context. The repertoire was sequenced with immunoSEQ multiplex PCR; TCRdb's copy has only in-frame clones and lacks some. The sample lists hundreds of thousands of clones, 70% to 90% seen once, with 0.0095% to 0.013% in the top ten. The sample is drawn from a study of shared T cell receptors in the human thymus. CDR3 length: 13 amino acids. Germline V lookup: CDR1 MNHEY, CDR2 SVGAGI. V dropped 2 bases and J dropped 6 bases, with 10 bases sitting between them. The sample also formed part of further work on human thymus T cells. This second study notes: Having surgery to correct congenital heart defects, healthy Finnish infants acted as the donors. Resections from corrective heart surgery provided thymus tissue. Thymic and blood repertoires seemed to show skewed V and J gene use. There were highly overlapping thymic repertoires among unrelated individuals, as related research reported.

This receptor was identified in a girl under three years old with a congenital heart defect. Source material: thymocytes. The chain recombines TRBV6-5 with TRBJ1-2; D is uncertain. As DNA, the CDR3 is TGTGCCAGCAGTTACGGGTCCGGGGATGGCTACACCTTC. Translated: CASSYGSGDGYTF.